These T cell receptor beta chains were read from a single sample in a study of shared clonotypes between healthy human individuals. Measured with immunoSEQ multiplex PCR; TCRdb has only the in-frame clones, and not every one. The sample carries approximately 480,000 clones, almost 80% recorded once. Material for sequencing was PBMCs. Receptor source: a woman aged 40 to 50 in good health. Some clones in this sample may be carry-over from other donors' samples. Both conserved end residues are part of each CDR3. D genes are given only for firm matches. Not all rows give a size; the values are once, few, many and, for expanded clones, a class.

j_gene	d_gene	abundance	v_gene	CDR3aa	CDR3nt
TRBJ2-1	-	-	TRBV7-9	CASGQQSSYNEQFF	TGTGCCAGCGGCCAGCAGAGCTCCTACAATGAGCAGTTCTTC
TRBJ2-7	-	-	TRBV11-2	CASSLNYEQYF	TGTGCCAGCAGCCTCAACTACGAGCAGTACTTC
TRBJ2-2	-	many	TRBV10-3	CAISESPLKKPGGELFF	TGTGCCATCAGTGAGTCGCCCCTGAAAAAGCCGGGCGGGGAGCTGTTTTTT
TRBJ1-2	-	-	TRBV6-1	CASSEGKTLVNYGYTF	TGTGCCAGCAGTGAAGGTAAGACTTTGGTTAACTATGGCTACACCTTC
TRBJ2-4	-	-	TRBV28	CASSAVPWKAKNIQYF	TGTGCCAGCAGTGCCGTCCCCTGGAAAGCCAAAAACATTCAGTACTTC
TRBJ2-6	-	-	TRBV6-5	CASSYGYSGANVLTF	TGTGCCAGCAGTTACGGATACTCTGGGGCCAACGTCCTGACTTTC
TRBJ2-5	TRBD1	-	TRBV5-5	CASSLVGGLRETQYF	TGTGCCAGCAGCTTGGTAGGGGGCCTGCGGGAGACCCAGTACTTC
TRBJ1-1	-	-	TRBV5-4	CASSPRGGDTEAFF	TGTGCCAGCAGCCCCAGGGGAGGAGACACTGAAGCTTTCTTT
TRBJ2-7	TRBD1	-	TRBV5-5	CASSVTGTHEQYF	TGTGCCAGCAGCGTGACAGGGACCCACGAGCAGTACTTC
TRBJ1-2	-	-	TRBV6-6	CASSYSADGYGYTF	TGTGCCAGCAGTTACTCGGCGGACGGCTATGGCTACACCTTC
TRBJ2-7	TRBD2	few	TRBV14	CASSQLAGGPYEQYF	TGTGCCAGCAGCCAGTTAGCGGGAGGACCCTACGAGCAGTACTTC
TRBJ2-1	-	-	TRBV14	CASSFTAYNEQFF	TGTGCCAGCAGTTTCACGGCCTACAATGAGCAGTTCTTC
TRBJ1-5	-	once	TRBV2	CASSEVHYSNQPQHF	TGTGCCAGCAGTGAAGTACATTATAGCAATCAGCCCCAGCATTTT
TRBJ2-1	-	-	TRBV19	CASSMGAGDEQFF	TGTGCCAGTAGTATGGGGGCAGGGGATGAGCAGTTCTTC
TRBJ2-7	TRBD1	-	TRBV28	CASSLEQGALNEQYF	TGTGCCAGCAGTTTAGAACAGGGGGCTCTCAACGAGCAGTACTTC
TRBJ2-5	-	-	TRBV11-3	CASSLDFGGLETQYF	TGTGCCAGCAGCTTAGATTTTGGGGGATTGGAGACCCAGTACTTC
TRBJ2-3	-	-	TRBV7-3	CASSPQPSTDTQYF	TGTGCCAGCAGCCCCCAGCCTAGCACAGATACGCAGTATTTT
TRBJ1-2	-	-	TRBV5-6	CASNLGHQGYGYTF	TGTGCCAGCAACCTCGGACATCAGGGGTATGGCTACACCTTC
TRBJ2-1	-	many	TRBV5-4	CASSSGTIRDEQFF	TGTGCCAGCAGCTCCGGAACCATCCGGGATGAGCAGTTCTTC
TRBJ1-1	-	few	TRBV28	CASSIPGPPWEAFF	TGTGCCAGCAGTATTCCGGGCCCACCATGGGAAGCTTTCTTT
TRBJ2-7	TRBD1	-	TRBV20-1	CSGTGSYEQYF	TGCAGTGGGACAGGCTCCTACGAGCAGTACTTC
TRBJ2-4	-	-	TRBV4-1	CASSQVEGAKNIQYF	TGCGCCAGCAGCCAAGTGGAAGGAGCCAAAAACATTCAGTACTTC
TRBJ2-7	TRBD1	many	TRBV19	CASRTTGTYEQYF	TGTGCCAGTAGGACGACAGGGACCTACGAGCAGTACTTC
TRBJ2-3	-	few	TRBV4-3	CASSPQSNRATADTQYF	TGCGCCAGCAGCCCACAAAGCAATAGGGCCACCGCAGATACGCAGTATTTT
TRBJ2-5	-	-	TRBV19	CASSISSRETQYF	TGTGCCAGTAGTATTTCTAGCAGAGAGACCCAGTACTTC
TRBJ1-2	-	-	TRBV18	CASSPQGVGANYGYTF	TGTGCCAGCTCACCACAGGGCGTGGGGGCGAACTATGGCTACACCTTC